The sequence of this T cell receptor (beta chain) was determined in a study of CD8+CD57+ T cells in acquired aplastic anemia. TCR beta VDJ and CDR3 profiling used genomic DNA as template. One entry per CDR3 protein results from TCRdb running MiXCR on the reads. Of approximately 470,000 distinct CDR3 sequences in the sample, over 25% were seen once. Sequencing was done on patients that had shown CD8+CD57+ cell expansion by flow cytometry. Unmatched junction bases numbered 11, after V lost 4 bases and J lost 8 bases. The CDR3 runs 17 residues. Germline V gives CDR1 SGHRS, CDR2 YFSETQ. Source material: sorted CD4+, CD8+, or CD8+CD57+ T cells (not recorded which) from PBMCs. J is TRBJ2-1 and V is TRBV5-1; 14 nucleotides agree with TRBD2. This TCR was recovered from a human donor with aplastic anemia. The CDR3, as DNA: TGCGCCAGCAGCCCTCGGGATTCGGGACTAGCGGGAGATGAGCAGTTCTTC. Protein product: CASSPRDSGLAGDEQFF.